This T cell receptor (beta chain) is drawn from a study of blood T cell repertoires in COVID-19. Overall study: COVID-19 samples, acute and convalescent, were from the United States, Italy and Spain. Sample material is recorded as cDNA or gDNA derived from T cells, B-cell-depleted T cells, or PBMCs.

The V end lost 7 bases, the J end lost 2 bases, and 7 bases lay between the germline ends. The CDR3 is 12 residues long. In the authors' workflow: It was from reference gene primer amplification that nucleated cell counts were estimated. Repertoires were generated with immunoSEQ multiplex PCR, while TCRdb's copy carries only in-frame clones and drops some. The D gene and trimming were derived from the DNA, and the V and J assignments and clone size from that table. Of around 99,000 clones in the sample, around 82% were seen once. The chain employs TRBV12-3 or TRBV12-4 and TRBJ2-3; no clear D. The TCR was taken from a woman aged 50 to 60 with acute or convalescent COVID-19. Source material: peripheral blood. CDR3 amino acids: CASTSNTDTQYF. The CDR3 DNA reads TGTGCCAGCACCTCTAACACAGATACGCAGTATTTT.